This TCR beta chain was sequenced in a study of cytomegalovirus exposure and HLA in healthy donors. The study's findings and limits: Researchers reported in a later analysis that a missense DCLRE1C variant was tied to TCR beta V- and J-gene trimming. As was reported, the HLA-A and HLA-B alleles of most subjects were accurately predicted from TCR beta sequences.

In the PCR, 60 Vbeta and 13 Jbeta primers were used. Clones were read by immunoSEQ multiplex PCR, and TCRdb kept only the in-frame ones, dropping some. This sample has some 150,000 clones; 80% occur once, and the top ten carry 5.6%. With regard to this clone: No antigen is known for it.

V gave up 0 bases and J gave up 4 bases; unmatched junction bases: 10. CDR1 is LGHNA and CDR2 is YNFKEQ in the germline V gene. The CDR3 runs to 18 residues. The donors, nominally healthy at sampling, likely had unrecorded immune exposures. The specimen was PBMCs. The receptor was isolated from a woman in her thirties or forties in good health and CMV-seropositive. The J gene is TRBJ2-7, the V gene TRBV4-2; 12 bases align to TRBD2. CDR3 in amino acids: CASSQDLPGLAGSYEQYF. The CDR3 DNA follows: TGTGCCAGCAGCCAAGACCTTCCCGGACTAGCGGGGTCGTACGAGCAGTACTTC.